The 7 T cell receptor beta chains presented below share a single source sample, sequenced in a study of blood T cell repertoires in COVID-19. This table comes from immunoSEQ multiplex PCR, and its TCRdb copy is limited to in-frame clones, with some not included. The table includes about 160,000 clones, roughly 89% detected once. The sample comprised peripheral blood. The receptors come from a woman between 65 and 79 years old with COVID-19, enrolled during active disease.

V usage is TRBV5-4 and J usage is TRBJ2-2, with 7 bases identical to TRBD1. This CDR3 comprises 15 residues. Per germline, CDR1 SGHNT and CDR2 YYREEE (reference sequence). The junction had 4 bases not matched to a gene; V was cut back by 2 bases and J by 3 bases. The CDR3: CASSFRQGDTGELFF. The CDR3, as DNA: TGTGCCAGCAGCTTCAGACAGGGAGACACCGGGGAGCTGTTTTTT. The full variable domain, in which reference TRBV5-4 and TRBJ2-2 provide the parts outside the CDR3, is ETGVTQSPTHLIKTRGQQVTLRCSSQSGHNTVSWYQQALGQGPQFIFQYYREEENGRGNFPPRFSGLQFPNYSSELNVNALELDDSALYLCASSFRQGDTGELFFGEGSRLTVL.

The chain couples TRBV27 to TRBJ1-4, with 11 bases that match TRBD1. This CDR3 region has 17 residues. Germline values: CDR1 MNHEY, CDR2 SMNVEV (reference sequence). The V gene end was trimmed by 7 bases and the J gene end by 0 bases; junction bases not matched to a gene: 7. The CDR3 DNA is TGTGCCAGCAAAAAGGACAGGGGGCGGACAACTAATGAAAAACTGTTTTTT. Its translation: CASKKDRGRTTNEKLFF.

This chain uses TRBV3-1 (or the pseudogene TRBV3-2) with TRBJ1-2; D perhaps matches TRBD1 (5 bases). Trimming shortened V by 4 bases and J by 4 bases, and 10 bases separated the two germline ends. Per germline, CDR1 LGHDT and CDR2 YNNKEL (reference sequence). The CDR3 is 13 amino acids. The CDR3 reads CASSLDSRYGYTF. The CDR3 coding sequence is TGTGCCAGCAGCCTCGACAGCCGCTATGGCTACACCTTC.

The V gene is TRBV30, the J gene TRBJ1-6; TRBD1 matches 7 bases. The CDR3 loop spans 16 amino acids. Germline V gene sequence: CDR1 GTSNPN, CDR2 SVGIG (reference sequence). V was clipped by 1 base and J by 9 bases; unmatched bases: 12. The CDR3 DNA follows: TGTGCCTGGAGTGGACAGGGTTCGATTCATGGTTCACCCCTCCACTTT. It yields the protein CAWSGQGSIHGSPLHF.

The chain employs TRBV2 and TRBJ1-1, with 9 nucleotides matching TRBD1. The CDR3 sequence is 16 residues long. With 6 bases clipped from V and 0 bases from J, the junction kept 8 bases outside the gene matches. From germline, CDR1 is SNHLY and CDR2 FYNNEI. This CDR3 reads CASRATGGWLNTEAFF. The CDR3 DNA reads as TGTGCCAGCAGGGCGACAGGGGGTTGGCTGAACACTGAAGCTTTCTTT. Full variable domain (rest looked up from reference TRBV2 and TRBJ1-1): EPEVTQTPSHQVTQMGQEVILRCVPISNHLYFYWYRQILGQKVEFLVSFYNNEISEKSEIFDDQFSVERPDGSNFTLKIRSTKLEDSAMYFCASRATGGWLNTEAFFGQGTRLTVV.

The chain combines TRBV20-1 with TRBJ2-5; TRBD1 matches at 7 bases. CDR1 DFQATT and CDR2 SNEGSKA come from the germline V gene (reference sequence). The CDR3 sequence is 11 residues long. The chain's CDR3 is CSDRDKETQYF. CDR3 bases: TGCAGCGACAGGGACAAAGAGACCCAGTACTTC.

The rearrangement joins TRBV11-3 to TRBJ1-1; 8 bases are shared with TRBD1. Germline V gene sequence: CDR1 SGHNT, CDR2 YENEEA. The CDR3 covers 13 residues. The ends lost 5 bases at V and 7 bases at J; junction bases unmatched: 6. CDR3 region: CASSAGTGVEAFF. CDR3 in DNA: TGTGCCAGCAGCGCCGGGACAGGCGTTGAAGCTTTCTTT.